This T cell receptor (beta chain) was identified in a study of blood T cell repertoires in COVID-19. Whole-study context: PBMCs, B-cell-depleted T cells, or T cells provided the cDNA or gDNA that made up the material.

Measured with immunoSEQ multiplex PCR; TCRdb has only the in-frame clones, and not every one. The top ten clones hold 6.5% to 8.5% of a sample with 150,000 to 200,000 clones, roughly 90% of them seen once. Germline CDR1 MNHEY, CDR2 SVGEGT. V shed 2 bases and J shed 4 bases, with 8 bases lying between them. This CDR3 spans 13 amino acids. This clonotype was obtained from a man aged 35 to 55 with acute or convalescent COVID-19. The J gene is TRBJ1-2, the V gene TRBV6-2 or TRBV6-3; perhaps TRBD1 as D (6 bases). Sample: peripheral blood. This CDR3 is CASSYRGGYGYTF. The CDR3 coding sequence is TGTGCCAGCAGTTACCGAGGGGGCTATGGCTACACCTTC.